Shown below are 27 T cell receptor beta chains from a single sample sequenced in a study of blood T cell repertoires in COVID-19. Assay used: immunoSEQ multiplex PCR; TCRdb lists only in-frame clones, some missing. The sample lists approximately 200,000 clones; around 83% were seen once. Sequencing input: peripheral blood. The origin of the receptors is a woman aged 45-60 years with acute or convalescent COVID-19.

The table lists this clone with a count of one. The chain recombines TRBV29-1 with TRBJ1-6; D is unresolved. The CDR3 loop spans 14 amino acids. Germline lookup yields CDR1 SQVTM and CDR2 ANQGSEA. The CDR3 loop reads CNAPERRDNSPLHF. CDR3 coding DNA: TGCAACGCCCCCGAGAGGAGAGATAATTCACCCCTCCACTTT.

The rearrangement joins TRBV2 to TRBJ1-6; D uncertain. The CDR3 covers 13 residues. Trimming removed 5 bases from V and 11 bases from J, with 13 bases in between. CDR1 is SNHLY, CDR2 FYNNEI, per germline. For the CDR3, the DNA is TGTGCCAGCAGTATCTCAGGAGGTGCACCCCTCCACTTT. Its translation is CASSISGGAPLHF.

The gene calls are TRBV7-3 and TRBJ2-5; 9 bases line up with TRBD2. V shed 7 bases, J shed 4 bases, and the junction held 7 bases outside the gene matches. The CDR3 is 14 amino acids. Germline-derived CDR1 and CDR2 are SGHTA and FQGTGA. CDR3 coding DNA: TGTGCCAGCAACCTCGCGGGGGGGCGAGAGACCCAGTACTTC. Encoded protein: CASNLAGGRETQYF.

The chain links TRBV4-3 to TRBJ2-7; TRBD2 might be the D (6 bases). Germline CDR1 is LGHNA and CDR2 is YSLEER. This CDR3 comprises 14 residues. V was pared by 0 bases and J by 4 bases, with 10 bases between. The CDR3 loop is CASSQEAGGYEQYF. The CDR3 nucleotides are TGCGCCAGCAGCCAAGAAGCTGGGGGGTACGAGCAGTACTTC.

Of note for this clone: Other DNA sequences from this sample encode an identical CDR3 as well. The genes are TRBV11-3 and TRBJ1-3; no reliable D call. The CDR3 has 13 amino acids. The germline V gene encodes CDR1 SGHNT and CDR2 YENEEA. With 3 bases removed from V and 4 bases from J, the gap between germline ends came to 7 bases. The CDR3, as DNA: TGTGCCAGCAGCTTGGGAGCAGGAAACACCATATATTTT. Translation: CASSLGAGNTIYF.

This chain uses TRBV5-6 with TRBJ1-2; D might be TRBD1 (5 bases). V lost 6 bases and J lost 4, with 19 bases in between. Germline V gene lookup returns CDR1 SGHDT and CDR2 YYEEEE. The CDR3 contains 15 residues. The CDR3 DNA reads TGTGCCAGCACCGCCAGGGAACGAACCGCCTATGGCTACACCTTC. Translated, it gives CASTARERTAYGYTF.

The chain has TRBV11-1 and TRBJ2-1, with TRBD1 matching 8 bases. J gave up 8 bases and V 5 bases, and 8 bases lay outside the gene matches. The CDR3 contains 14 residues. Per the germline V gene, CDR1 is SGHAT and CDR2 is FQDESV (reference sequence). This chain's CDR3 is CASSHRTGFDEQFF. For the CDR3, the DNA is TGTGCCAGCAGCCACCGGACAGGGTTCGATGAGCAGTTCTTC.

As to this clone: With a much larger clone just one base away, this may be a read error. This sequence joins TRBV6-2 or TRBV6-3 and TRBJ2-7; TRBD2 aligns across 8 bases. The CDR3 length is 13 residues. V gave up 5 bases and J gave up 2 bases; unmatched junction bases: 2. Germline loops: CDR1 MNHEY, CDR2 SVGEGT. The CDR3: CASSNGGAYEQYF. In nucleotides, the CDR3 is TGTGCCAGCAGTAACGGGGGGGCCTACGAGCAGTACTTC.

This CDR3 is CAWSQGSFSGANVLTF. The CDR3, as DNA: TGTGCCTGGAGTCAGGGCAGCTTCTCTGGGGCCAACGTCCTGACTTTC. This chain uses TRBV30 with TRBJ2-6; D perhaps matches TRBD1 (5 bases). The germline CDR1 and CDR2 sequences are GTSNPN and SVGIG (reference sequence). Trimming took off 2 bases at V and 0 bases at J, with 11 bases between the two ends. This CDR3 is built from 16 residues.

V usage is TRBV2 and J usage is TRBJ1-1, with 8 bases aligning to TRBD1. Trimming removed 7 bases from V and 2 bases from J; junction bases left unmatched: 3. The V gene's germline CDR1 is SNHLY and CDR2 FYNNEI. The CDR3 consists of 13 residues. The CDR3 reads CASTGQGNTEAFF. CDR3 nucleotide sequence: TGTGCCAGCACCGGACAGGGTAACACTGAAGCTTTCTTT.

This clone has just one count. The chain links TRBV12-3 or TRBV12-4 to TRBJ2-7; tentatively, D is TRBD1 (6 bases). The length of the CDR3 is 13 residues. V shed 4 bases and J shed 4 bases, with 11 bases lying between them. The CDR3 bases are TGTGCCAGCAGTTCTCCGCAGGGGTACGAGCAGTACTTC. This encodes CASSSPQGYEQYF.

V usage is TRBV6-2 or TRBV6-3 and J usage is TRBJ2-7; the D is unclear. The germline V gene encodes CDR1 MNHEY and CDR2 SVGEGT. The CDR3 covers 15 residues. V gave up 2 bases and J gave up 7 bases, with 18 bases separating them. The DNA of the CDR3 is TGTGCCAGCAGTTACGGTTGTGTGGGCCAACCAGAGCAGTACTTC. Protein sequence: CASSYGCVGQPEQYF.

V gene TRBV7-9 combines with J gene TRBJ2-5; D may be TRBD1 (5 bases). CDR3 length: 13 residues. Trimming took off 11 bases at V and 2 bases at J, with 15 bases between the two ends. Per germline, CDR1 SEHNR and CDR2 FQNEAQ (reference sequence). Here the CDR3 reads CAGAAQPQETQYF. The CDR3 nucleotides read TGTGCCGGGGCTGCACAGCCGCAAGAGACCCAGTACTTC.

The rearrangement links TRBV4-1 to TRBJ1-5; D unresolved. The CDR3 consists of 13 residues. The germline V gene encodes CDR1 MGHRA and CDR2 YSYEKL. V gave up 0 bases and J gave up 6 bases, with 6 bases separating them. The CDR3 DNA reads as TGCGCCAGCAGCCAAGATCGTCGTCAGCCCCAGCATTTT. Its protein is CASSQDRRQPQHF.

This chain uses TRBV11-2 with TRBJ2-7; 8 nucleotides line up with TRBD1. The V and J ends lost 1 base and 4 bases, in that order; junction bases with no gene match: 3. This CDR3 is built from 14 residues. Germline CDR1 is SGHAT and CDR2 is FQNNGV. The CDR3 sequence: CASSLGQGRYEQYF. CDR3 DNA: TGTGCCAGCAGCTTAGGACAGGGGCGGTACGAGCAGTACTTC.

The chain recombines TRBV19 with TRBJ2-1, with 9 bases identical to TRBD2. J gave up 1 base and V 7 bases, and 8 bases lay outside the gene matches. Germline values: CDR1 LNHDA, CDR2 SQIVND (reference sequence). The CDR3 contains 16 residues. The CDR3 DNA follows: TGTGCCAGTACCGTTAGCGGGGGCCAGTCCTACAATGAGCAGTTCTTC. This codes for CASTVSGGQSYNEQFF.

The chain links TRBV2 to TRBJ1-1; 11 bases line up with TRBD1. Trimming took 7 bases from V and 1 from J; bases not matched to a gene: 8. This CDR3 has 16 residues. Germline V lookup: CDR1 SNHLY, CDR2 FYNNEI. The CDR3 region has the DNA TGTGCCAGCAATGCCCCCGGACAGGGGGCGAACACTGAAGCTTTCTTT. Its translation is CASNAPGQGANTEAFF. Filled out from reference TRBV2 and TRBJ1-1, the complete variable domain reads EPEVTQTPSHQVTQMGQEVILRCVPISNHLYFYWYRQILGQKVEFLVSFYNNEISEKSEIFDDQFSVERPDGSNFTLKIRSTKLEDSAMYFCASNAPGQGANTEAFFGQGTRLTVV.

The chain couples TRBV12-3 or TRBV12-4 to TRBJ1-4; unclear D gene. V lost 3 bases, J lost 5 bases, and 7 bases lay in between. The CDR3 extends over 13 amino acids. Here the CDR3 reads CASSFGGNEKLFF. CDR3 DNA: TGTGCCAGCAGTTTTGGAGGGAATGAAAAACTGTTTTTT.

Only a few counts were recorded for this clone. The chain joins TRBV29-1 to TRBJ1-5; 7 bases are shared with TRBD1. After removal of 6 bases from V and 0 bases from J, the junction contained 5 bases not matched to a gene. CDR1 and CDR2 (germline): SQVTM, ANQGSEA. There are 14 residues in the CDR3. Here the CDR3 reads CSVSGTDSNQPQHF. The CDR3 DNA is TGCAGCGTATCCGGGACAGATAGCAATCAGCCCCAGCATTTT. The full variable domain, its missing parts supplied by reference TRBV29-1 and TRBJ1-5, is SAVISQKPSRDICQRGTSLTIQCQVDSQVTMMFWYRQQPGQSLTLIATANQGSEATYESGFVIDKFPISRPNLTFSTLTVSNMSPEDSSIYLCSVSGTDSNQPQHFGDGTRLSIL.

The chain employs TRBV28 and TRBJ2-3; D is possibly TRBD1 (6 bases). This CDR3 comprises 14 residues. CDR1 MDHEN and CDR2 SYDVKM come from the germline V gene. Trimming took 2 bases from V and 3 from J, leaving 9 bases between them. Here the CDR3 reads CASSLGGVTDTQYF. The CDR3 DNA reads TGTGCCAGCAGTTTAGGGGGCGTGACAGATACGCAGTATTTT.

The rearrangement uses TRBV6-2 or TRBV6-3 and TRBJ2-2, with D perhaps TRBD1 (8 bases). The V end lost 5 bases, the J end lost 1 base, and 23 bases lay between the germline ends. This CDR3 has 19 residues. Germline V gene sequence: CDR1 MNHEY, CDR2 SVGEGT. The CDR3 protein is CASSERDRYHPGNTGELFF. The CDR3 DNA follows: TGTGCCAGCAGTGAGCGGGACAGGTATCACCCAGGGAACACCGGGGAGCTGTTTTTT.

This chain uses TRBV5-1 with TRBJ1-1; D might be TRBD1 (5 bases). Germline V CDR1 and CDR2: SGHRS, YFSETQ. This CDR3 has 13 amino acids. V was cut by 2 bases and J by 5 bases, with 10 bases left in between. The DNA of the CDR3 is TGCGCCAGCAGCTTTCAGGGAAGGACTGAAGCTTTCTTT. This codes for CASSFQGRTEAFF.

The chain joins TRBV3-1 (or the pseudogene TRBV3-2) to TRBJ1-1; D gene uncertain. CDR3 length: 12 residues. Germline V gene sequence: CDR1 LGHDT, CDR2 YNNKEL (reference sequence). The V and J ends lost 5 bases and 5 bases respectively, with 9 bases between them. The CDR3 reads CASSASGTEAFF. CDR3 coding DNA: TGTGCCAGCAGCGCATCGGGGACTGAAGCTTTCTTT.

The chain carries TRBV3-1 (or the pseudogene TRBV3-2) and TRBJ1-4; D remains ambiguous. The CDR3 is 14 amino acids. The germline V gene encodes CDR1 LGHDT and CDR2 YNNKEL (reference sequence). Trimming took 6 bases from V and 0 from J, leaving 8 bases between them. This chain's CDR3 is CASSPFATNEKLFF. The CDR3 DNA reads as TGTGCCAGCAGTCCTTTTGCAACTAATGAAAAACTGTTTTTT.

The rearrangement uses TRBV28 and TRBJ1-2, with 11 nucleotides matching TRBD1. Trimming took 3 bases from V and 4 from J; bases not matched to a gene: 4. The germline gives CDR1 MDHEN, CDR2 SYDVKM. The CDR3 extends over 15 amino acids. In nucleotides, the CDR3 is TGTGCCAGCAGTTTCAGGACAGGGGGCACCTATGGCTACACCTTC. The encoded protein is CASSFRTGGTYGYTF.

This clone came up a few times. The J gene is TRBJ1-2, the V gene TRBV3-1 (or the pseudogene TRBV3-2); the D gene is possibly TRBD1 (5 bases). Germline assignment: CDR1 LGHDT and CDR2 YNNKEL (reference sequence). V lost 1 base to trimming and J lost 0 bases, with 21 bases between them. The length of the CDR3 is 19 residues. The DNA for the CDR3 is TGTGCCAGCAGCCAAGTTGGGACCCAGCGGGGGGGAGCTAACTATGGCTACACCTTC. Protein product: CASSQVGTQRGGANYGYTF.

This clone was seen more than once but under ten times. This rearrangement joins TRBV7-2 to TRBJ1-5; a weak D match, TRBD1 (6 bases). CDR1 is SGHTA, CDR2 FQGNSA, per germline. Trimming left V 5 bases short and J 7 bases short, with 24 bases between. This CDR3 is 17 amino acids long. This chain's CDR3 is CASSRAIYRQDLQPQHF. CDR3 DNA sequence: TGTGCCAGCAGCCGCGCAATTTATCGACAGGACCTGCAGCCCCAGCATTTT.